Listed below are T cell receptor beta chains from one sample, sequenced in a study of spatial heterogeneity in lung cancer. TCRdb independently ran MiXCR on the 5' RACE reads; one entry per CDR3 protein. The table has about 22,000 distinct CDR3 sequences, around 5.8% seen once; the top ten hold 30% to 35%. This specimen consisted of PBMCs, obtained at surgery. All receptors derive from a male donor with early-stage non-small cell lung cancer. Both conserved end residues are part of each CDR3. Fields, in order: V gene, clone size, J gene, D gene, CDR3 DNA, CDR3 protein. D genes are given only for firm matches. Size is omitted from some rows. Given values are once, few, many or a class for expanded clones.

V gene: TRBV6-2/TRBV6-3
clone size: many
J gene: TRBJ2-1
D gene: TRBD2
CDR3 DNA: TGTGCCAGCAGCAGGCCGGTTAGCGGGCCTTCGGGTAATGAGCAGTTCTTC
CDR3 protein: CASSRPVSGPSGNEQFF

V gene: TRBV28
clone size: many
J gene: TRBJ2-7
D gene: -
CDR3 DNA: TGTGCCACCCAGGGATTTCACTACGAGCAGTACTTC
CDR3 protein: CATQGFHYEQYF

V gene: TRBV28
clone size: many
J gene: TRBJ1-1
D gene: TRBD1
CDR3 DNA: TGTGCCAGCAGTCCCAGTACCGGGACAGGGGTGAACACTGAAGCTTTCTTT
CDR3 protein: CASSPSTGTGVNTEAFF

V gene: TRBV20-1
clone size: many
J gene: TRBJ2-3
D gene: -
CDR3 DNA: TGCAGTGCCCGACGGGACCAGAGCACAGATACGCAGTATTTT
CDR3 protein: CSARRDQSTDTQYF

V gene: TRBV7-2
clone size: medium-sized
J gene: TRBJ2-5
D gene: TRBD1
CDR3 DNA: TGTGCCAGCAGCTTAGGGACAGGGGGAAGTCAGGAGACCCAGTACTTC
CDR3 protein: CASSLGTGGSQETQYF

V gene: TRBV7-9
clone size: many
J gene: TRBJ1-1
D gene: -
CDR3 DNA: TGTGCCAGCAGCTTAGAGGGAGGGGGAGCTTTCTTT
CDR3 protein: CASSLEGGGAFF

V gene: TRBV29-1
clone size: -
J gene: TRBJ2-7
D gene: TRBD1
CDR3 DNA: TGCAGCGTTGACTTGAATCACAGGGGGAACTCCTACGAGCAGTACTTC
CDR3 protein: CSVDLNHRGNSYEQYF

V gene: TRBV27
clone size: many
J gene: TRBJ2-3
D gene: TRBD2
CDR3 DNA: TGTGCCAGCAGTGCGTCGAGCGGGGGGAGGGTAGATACGCAGTATTTT
CDR3 protein: CASSASSGGRVDTQYF

V gene: TRBV7-9
clone size: many
J gene: TRBJ2-3
D gene: -
CDR3 DNA: TGTGCCAGCAGTTCGACAGAGATTAGCACAGATACGCAGTATTTT
CDR3 protein: CASSSTEISTDTQYF

V gene: TRBV7-9
clone size: many
J gene: TRBJ2-7
D gene: TRBD1
CDR3 DNA: TGTGCCAGCAGCTTAGTATCGGGACAGGGGGGCTACGAGCAGTACTTC
CDR3 protein: CASSLVSGQGGYEQYF

V gene: TRBV5-1
clone size: -
J gene: TRBJ2-7
D gene: -
CDR3 DNA: TGCGCCAGCAGCCTTCCGACTGGTTCCTACGAGCAGTACTTC
CDR3 protein: CASSLPTGSYEQYF

V gene: TRBV20-1
clone size: many
J gene: TRBJ2-1
D gene: TRBD2
CDR3 DNA: TGCAGTTTTAACTCTCTAGCGGGAGGGCCGTTGAAGCAGTTCTTC
CDR3 protein: CSFNSLAGGPLKQFF

V gene: TRBV6-5
clone size: many
J gene: TRBJ2-3
D gene: TRBD2
CDR3 DNA: TGTGCCAGCAGTTTTTCTAACCCCCGGAGACTAGCGCCGGGCCGTGATACGCAGTATTTT
CDR3 protein: CASSFSNPRRLAPGRDTQYF

V gene: TRBV28
clone size: many
J gene: TRBJ1-1
D gene: TRBD1
CDR3 DNA: TGTGCCAGCAGGTCGTATACCGGGACAGACGGAACTGAAGCTTTCTTT
CDR3 protein: CASRSYTGTDGTEAFF

V gene: TRBV28
clone size: many
J gene: TRBJ1-5
D gene: -
CDR3 DNA: TGTGCCAGCAGAGGCGGGACAAGTGGGGGGCAGCCCCAGCATTTT
CDR3 protein: CASRGGTSGGQPQHF

V gene: TRBV18
clone size: many
J gene: TRBJ2-7
D gene: -
CDR3 DNA: TGTGCCAGCTCACCACGTGAGACTAGAAGTAAGCCCTACGAGCAGTACTTC
CDR3 protein: CASSPRETRSKPYEQYF

V gene: TRBV6-2/TRBV6-3
clone size: many
J gene: TRBJ2-1
D gene: TRBD2
CDR3 DNA: TGTGCCAGCAGTTACTCTCTAGCGGGAGGGATTCGAGATGAGCAGTTCTTC
CDR3 protein: CASSYSLAGGIRDEQFF

V gene: TRBV12-3/TRBV12-4
clone size: many
J gene: TRBJ2-1
D gene: TRBD1
CDR3 DNA: TGTGCCAGCAGTTCTCCGGGACAGGGGGCAAATGAGCAGTTCTTC
CDR3 protein: CASSSPGQGANEQFF

V gene: TRBV5-4
clone size: many
J gene: TRBJ2-3
D gene: TRBD1
CDR3 DNA: TGTGCCAGCAGCTTGCAGGGGGCAGATACGCAGTATTTT
CDR3 protein: CASSLQGADTQYF

V gene: TRBV28
clone size: many
J gene: TRBJ1-5
D gene: TRBD1
CDR3 DNA: TGTGCCACTTCCTCAGCCGGGACAGGGGGTTATCAGCCCCAGCATTTT
CDR3 protein: CATSSAGTGGYQPQHF

V gene: TRBV6-5
clone size: -
J gene: TRBJ1-3
D gene: -
CDR3 DNA: TGTGCCAGCAGTTCCCGGGGACAAGCCTCTGGAAACACCATATATTTT
CDR3 protein: CASSSRGQASGNTIYF

V gene: TRBV27
clone size: many
J gene: TRBJ2-1
D gene: -
CDR3 DNA: TGTGCCAGCAGTCGGTTTCTAGGCAGTATCGATGAGCAGTTCTTC
CDR3 protein: CASSRFLGSIDEQFF

V gene: TRBV28
clone size: many
J gene: TRBJ1-5
D gene: -
CDR3 DNA: TGTGCCAGCAGCGCGGGTGTGCGGGGGGTGCGGAGCAATCAGCCCCAGCATTTT
CDR3 protein: CASSAGVRGVRSNQPQHF

V gene: TRBV10-3
clone size: many
J gene: TRBJ2-7
D gene: -
CDR3 DNA: TGTGCCATCAGTGAGTCGAAGAGAAACTCAGGCGAGCAGTACTTC
CDR3 protein: CAISESKRNSGEQYF

V gene: TRBV11-1
clone size: medium-sized
J gene: TRBJ2-7
D gene: -
CDR3 DNA: TGTGCCAGCAGCTTTTCGGCCTACGAGCAGTACTTC
CDR3 protein: CASSFSAYEQYF

V gene: TRBV18
clone size: -
J gene: TRBJ2-7
D gene: -
CDR3 DNA: TGTGCCAGCTCACCACCCGGCAGGGTTGGCGAGCAGTACTTC
CDR3 protein: CASSPPGRVGEQYF

V gene: TRBV6-5
clone size: many
J gene: TRBJ2-3
D gene: TRBD2
CDR3 DNA: TGTGCCAGCAGTTTGGGGGGGGGCACAGATACGCAGTATTTT
CDR3 protein: CASSLGGGTDTQYF

V gene: TRBV27
clone size: medium-sized
J gene: TRBJ1-5
D gene: -
CDR3 DNA: TGTGCCAGCAGTTTAACTGGGAGCAATAAGCCCCAGCATTTT
CDR3 protein: CASSLTGSNKPQHF

V gene: TRBV7-2
clone size: many
J gene: TRBJ2-3
D gene: -
CDR3 DNA: TGTGCCAGCAGCAGGACATCCCCTAGCACAGATACGCAGTATTTT
CDR3 protein: CASSRTSPSTDTQYF

V gene: TRBV7-6
clone size: many
J gene: TRBJ2-7
D gene: TRBD2
CDR3 DNA: TGTGCCAGCAGCTTAGAAGAAGCGGGGGGGCCGATCTACGAGCAGTACTTC
CDR3 protein: CASSLEEAGGPIYEQYF

V gene: TRBV30
clone size: many
J gene: TRBJ2-1
D gene: TRBD2
CDR3 DNA: TGTGCCTGGGGACTAGCGGGACAATCGGTCTTC
CDR3 protein: CAWGLAGQSVF

V gene: TRBV6-2/TRBV6-3
clone size: many
J gene: TRBJ2-1
D gene: -
CDR3 DNA: TGTGCCACCTATAGGGCAGGGCGTGAGCAGTTCTTC
CDR3 protein: CATYRAGREQFF

V gene: TRBV4-3
clone size: many
J gene: TRBJ2-2
D gene: TRBD1
CDR3 DNA: TGCGCCAGCAGCCGACGGCCTCCGGGACAGGGGGGGACCGGGGAGCTGTTTTTT
CDR3 protein: CASSRRPPGQGGTGELFF

V gene: TRBV5-1
clone size: many
J gene: TRBJ2-1
D gene: -
CDR3 DNA: TGCGCCAGCAGAGTCAGGGTGGACAATGAGCAGTTCTTC
CDR3 protein: CASRVRVDNEQFF

V gene: TRBV25-1
clone size: -
J gene: TRBJ2-1
D gene: -
CDR3 DNA: TGTGCCAGCAGTGTGGGGGGTAACGGCCGATACAATGAGCAGTTCTTC
CDR3 protein: CASSVGGNGRYNEQFF

V gene: TRBV4-2
clone size: many
J gene: TRBJ2-7
D gene: TRBD2
CDR3 DNA: TGTGCCAGCAGCCCCCACCTAGCGGAAGACTCCTACGAGCAGTACTTC
CDR3 protein: CASSPHLAEDSYEQYF

V gene: TRBV7-2
clone size: many
J gene: TRBJ2-2
D gene: TRBD1
CDR3 DNA: TGTGCCAGCAGCTCTGGACAGGGGTGGGCCGGGGAGCTGTTTTTT
CDR3 protein: CASSSGQGWAGELFF

V gene: TRBV28
clone size: many
J gene: TRBJ2-7
D gene: -
CDR3 DNA: TGTGCCAGCAGTTCCGGACAGAGCGAGCAGTACTTC
CDR3 protein: CASSSGQSEQYF

V gene: TRBV7-2
clone size: many
J gene: TRBJ1-5
D gene: -
CDR3 DNA: TGTGCCAGCAGCCCGGGAGGGTTGGCCAGTCAGCCCCAGCATTTT
CDR3 protein: CASSPGGLASQPQHF

V gene: TRBV12-3/TRBV12-4
clone size: many
J gene: TRBJ2-4
D gene: TRBD2
CDR3 DNA: TGTGCCAGCAGTAACCTGGGACTAGCGTCGACCAAAAACATTCAGTACTTC
CDR3 protein: CASSNLGLASTKNIQYF